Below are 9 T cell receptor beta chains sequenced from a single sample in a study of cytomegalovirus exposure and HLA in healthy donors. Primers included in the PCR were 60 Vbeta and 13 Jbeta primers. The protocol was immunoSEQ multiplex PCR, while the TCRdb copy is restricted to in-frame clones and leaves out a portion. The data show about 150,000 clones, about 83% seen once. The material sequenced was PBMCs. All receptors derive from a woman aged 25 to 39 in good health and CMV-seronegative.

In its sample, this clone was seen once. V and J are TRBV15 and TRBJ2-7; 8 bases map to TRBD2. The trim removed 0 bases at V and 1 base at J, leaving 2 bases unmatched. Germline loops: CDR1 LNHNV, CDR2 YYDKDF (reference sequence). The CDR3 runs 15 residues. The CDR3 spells CATSRDTSGSYEQYF. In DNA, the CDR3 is TGTGCCACCAGCAGAGATACTAGCGGATCCTACGAGCAGTACTTC. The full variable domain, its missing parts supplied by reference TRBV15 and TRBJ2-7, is DAMVIQNPRYQVTQFGKPVTLSCSQTLNHNVMYWYQQKSSQAPKLLFHYYDKDFNNEADTPDNFQSRRPNTSFCFLDIRSPGLGDTAMYLCATSRDTSGSYEQYFGPGTRLTVT.

CDR3 in DNA: TGTGCCAGCAGCCCAGGGGACAACTATGGCTACACCTTC. Protein: CASSPGDNYGYTF. V is TRBV9 and J is TRBJ1-2; maybe TRBD1 (6 bases). The CDR3 loop spans 13 amino acids. Germline loops: CDR1 SGDLS, CDR2 YYNGEE. The V and J ends lost 4 bases and 2 bases respectively, with 9 bases between them.

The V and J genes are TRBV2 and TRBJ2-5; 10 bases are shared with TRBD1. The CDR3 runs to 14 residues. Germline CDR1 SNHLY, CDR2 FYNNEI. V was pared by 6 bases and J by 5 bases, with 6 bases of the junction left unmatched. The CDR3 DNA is TGTGCCAGCAGCGGACAGGGGGACTGGGAGACCCAGTACTTC. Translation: CASSGQGDWETQYF.

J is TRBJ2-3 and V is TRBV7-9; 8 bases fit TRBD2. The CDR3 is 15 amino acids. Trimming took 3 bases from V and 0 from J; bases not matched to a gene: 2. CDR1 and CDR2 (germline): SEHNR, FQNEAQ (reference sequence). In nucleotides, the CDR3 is TGTGCCAGCAGCTTCTTAGCGGGAAGCACAGATACGCAGTATTTT. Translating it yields CASSFLAGSTDTQYF.

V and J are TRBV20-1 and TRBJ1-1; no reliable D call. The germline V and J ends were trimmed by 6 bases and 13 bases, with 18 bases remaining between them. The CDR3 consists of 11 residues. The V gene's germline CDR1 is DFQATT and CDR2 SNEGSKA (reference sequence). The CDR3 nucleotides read TGCAGTGCAGCTCCGGGTTCCACCGGTTTCTTT. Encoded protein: CSAAPGSTGFF.

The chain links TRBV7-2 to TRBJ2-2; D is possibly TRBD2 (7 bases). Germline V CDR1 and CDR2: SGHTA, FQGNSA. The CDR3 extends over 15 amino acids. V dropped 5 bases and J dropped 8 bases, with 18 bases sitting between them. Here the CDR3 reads CASSGIGGGAGELFF. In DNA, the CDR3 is TGTGCCAGCAGCGGCATAGGTGGGGGGGCAGGGGAGCTGTTTTTT.

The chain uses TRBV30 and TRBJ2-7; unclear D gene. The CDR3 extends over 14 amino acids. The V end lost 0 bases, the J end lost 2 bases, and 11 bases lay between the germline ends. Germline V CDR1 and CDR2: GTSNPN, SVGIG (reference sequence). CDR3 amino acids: CAWSVSPVPYEQYF. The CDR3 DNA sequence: TGTGCCTGGAGTGTTTCTCCAGTCCCCTACGAGCAGTACTTC.

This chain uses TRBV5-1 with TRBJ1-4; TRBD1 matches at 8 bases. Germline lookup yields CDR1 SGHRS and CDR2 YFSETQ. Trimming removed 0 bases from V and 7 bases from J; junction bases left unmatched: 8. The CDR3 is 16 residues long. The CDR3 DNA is TGCGCCAGCAGCTTGGACGCAGGGGGCGGCAGTGAAAAACTGTTTTTT. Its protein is CASSLDAGGGSEKLFF.

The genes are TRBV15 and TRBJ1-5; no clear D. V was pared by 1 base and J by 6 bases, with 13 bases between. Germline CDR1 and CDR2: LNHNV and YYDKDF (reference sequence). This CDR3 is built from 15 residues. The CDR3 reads CATSRVQWEAQPQHF. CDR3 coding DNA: TGTGCCACCAGCAGAGTCCAGTGGGAGGCTCAGCCCCAGCATTTT.